This TCR beta chain is from a study of human T cells and chemical hapten exposure. MiXCR, applied by TCRdb to the RACE reads, yields one record per CDR3 protein. Of 150,000 to 200,000 distinct CDR3 sequences listed, about 15% were seen once; the top ten hold less than 2%. The time point is: patch test 1, 2 weeks after DPC sensitization. Treatment meaning: therapeutic diphenylcyclopropenone sensitization with weekly scalp DPC. This CDR3 contains 17 residues. V trimming: 1 base; J trimming: 0 bases; junction bases outside the gene matches: 4. Germline CDR1 reads SGHAT; CDR2 reads FQNNGV. The sequence was collected from a woman aged 30 to 39 with alopecia areata. Some clones in this sample may be carry-over from other donors' samples. The rearrangement joins TRBV11-2 to TRBJ2-1; 9 bases are shared with TRBD2. The sequencing used whole blood, collected in connection with sensitization to the hapten diphenylcyclopropenone (DPC). The CDR3 sequence: CASSLALAGSSYNEQFF. DNA of the CDR3: TGTGCCAGCAGCTTAGCTCTAGCGGGGAGCTCCTACAATGAGCAGTTCTTC.